The source of this TCR beta chain is a study of T-cell memory formation after mild COVID-19. General observations from the study: Clonal second-wave expansions that peaked on day 37 had unconfirmed SARS-CoV-2 specificity. Clones that contracted from day 15 to 85 had balanced CD4/CD8; later expanders were CD4+ biased.

CDR1 and CDR2 from the germline V gene are KGHSH and LQKENI. The CDR3 sequence is 17 residues long. V was pared by 6 bases and J by 0 bases, with 4 bases of the junction left unmatched. This clonotype was observed a few times. The antigen remains undetermined. In TCRdb, the 5' RACE reads were re-called with MiXCR into one record per CDR3 protein. Of fewer than 300,000 distinct CDR3 sequences listed, approximately 19% are singletons. This TCR was sampled from a young man who had mild COVID-19 (a few samples of this study predate the infection). Cell type and time point are not known. The sequenced sample was PBMCs or a T cell subset sorted from them (not recorded which). This rearrangement joins TRBV18 to TRBJ2-6, with 11 bases fitting TRBD1. Here the CDR3 reads CASSWTGGHSGANVLTF. CDR3 DNA: TGTGCCAGCTCTTGGACAGGGGGCCACTCTGGGGCCAACGTCCTGACTTTC.